This T cell receptor (beta chain) is drawn from a study of type 1 and type 2 diabetes patients. On the study more broadly: Samples came from type 1 diabetic, type 2 diabetic or nondiabetic people, recruited in China. Magnetic bead positive selection isolated CD4+ or CD8+ T cells from PBMCs.

V gave up 0 bases and J gave up 5 bases, with 16 bases separating them. The CDR3 contains 16 residues. Germline CDR1 LNHNV, CDR2 YYDKDF (reference sequence). This clonotype occurred many times. Its antigen is unidentified. Amplification started from genomic DNA. Amplification of the beta chain CDR3 used 30 forward and 13 reverse multiplex primers. One entry per CDR3 protein results from TCRdb running MiXCR on the multiplex PCR reads. Of 250,000 or so distinct CDR3 sequences in the sample, more than 45% were seen once. Overall study results and limits: Age and gender were not matched between study groups.

The source is a man aged 18-30 years with type 2 diabetes. V is TRBV15 and J is TRBJ1-2; D is ambiguous. Sequencing used peripheral blood mononuclear cells (PBMCs). The CDR3 DNA follows: TGTGCCACCAGCAGAGAACGCACACCAAGTTCGTATGGCTACACCTTC. Encoded protein: CATSRERTPSSYGYTF. Complete variable domain (other parts from reference TRBV15 and TRBJ1-2): DAMVIQNPRYQVTQFGKPVTLSCSQTLNHNVMYWYQQKSSQAPKLLFHYYDKDFNNEADTPDNFQSRRPNTSFCFLDIRSPGLGDTAMYLCATSRERTPSSYGYTFGSGTRLTVV.